This T cell receptor beta chain was observed in a study of shared clonotypes between healthy human individuals. In this sample, this clone turned up a few times. Method: immunoSEQ multiplex PCR; TCRdb's copy keeps in-frame clones and lacks some. The data hold 450,000 to 650,000 clones, with around three quarters observed a single time. Trimming pared 4 bases from V and 4 bases from J, leaving 10 bases between. The germline V gene encodes CDR1 SGHVS and CDR2 FQNEAQ. The CDR3 loop spans 13 amino acids. This chain connects TRBV7-8 to TRBJ1-2; D call uncertain. This TCR came from a woman between 40 and 55 years old in good health. Some clones in this sample may be carry-over from other donors' samples. Sequenced material: PBMCs. The CDR3 bases are TGTGCCAGCAGCTCCGCAGTTTCCTATGGCTACACCTTC. It specifies CASSSAVSYGYTF.